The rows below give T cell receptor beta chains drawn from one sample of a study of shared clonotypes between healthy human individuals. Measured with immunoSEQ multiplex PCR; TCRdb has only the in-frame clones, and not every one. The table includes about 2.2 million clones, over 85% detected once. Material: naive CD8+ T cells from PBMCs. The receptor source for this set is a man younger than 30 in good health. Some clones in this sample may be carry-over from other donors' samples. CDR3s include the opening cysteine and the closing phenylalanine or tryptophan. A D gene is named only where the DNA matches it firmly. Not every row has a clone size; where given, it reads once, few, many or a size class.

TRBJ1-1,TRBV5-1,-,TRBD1,TGCGCCAGCAGCTTGACGAGACAGGGGGTTCATGGAGCTTTCTTT,CASSLTRQGVHGAFF
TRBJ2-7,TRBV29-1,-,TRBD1,TGCAGCGTTGGGACAGGGAACGCCTACGAGCAGTACTTC,CSVGTGNAYEQYF
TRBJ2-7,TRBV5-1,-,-,TGCGCCAGCAGCCTACCCGGGAACTCCTACGAGCAGTACTTC,CASSLPGNSYEQYF
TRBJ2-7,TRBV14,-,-,TGTGCCAGCAGCTTGGGACATCCGCCCTACGAGCAGTACTTC,CASSLGHPPYEQYF
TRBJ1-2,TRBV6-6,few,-,TGTGCCAGCAGTCCGGGCCCGAACCTCTATGGCTACACCTTC,CASSPGPNLYGYTF
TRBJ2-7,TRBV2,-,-,TGTGCCAGCAGTCTTATGACGGTTTTGGCATCCTACGAGCAGTACTTC,CASSLMTVLASYEQYF
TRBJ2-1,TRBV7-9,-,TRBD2,TGTGCCAGCAGCTTATTGGCGGGAGGGACGGATGAGCAGTTCTTC,CASSLLAGGTDEQFF
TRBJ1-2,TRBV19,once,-,TGTGCCAGTAGTTTCGGACGTGGGCCGGATGGCTACACCTTC,CASSFGRGPDGYTF
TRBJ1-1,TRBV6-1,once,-,TGTGCCAGCAGTGCTCGTCTGCTGAACACTGAAGCTTTCTTT,CASSARLLNTEAFF
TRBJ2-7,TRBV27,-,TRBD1,TGTGCCAGCAGTTTATCACAGGGGGGCTACGAGCAGTACTTC,CASSLSQGGYEQYF
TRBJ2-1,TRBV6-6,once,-,TGTGCCAGCGGGTTCGGTTTCAATGAGCAGTTCTTC,CASGFGFNEQFF
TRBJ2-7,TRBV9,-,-,TGTGCCAGCAGCGTAGGGGGGACCCAAGACGAGCAGTACTTC,CASSVGGTQDEQYF
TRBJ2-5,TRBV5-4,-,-,TGTGCCAGCAGCAAGGTCTTGGGGGAGACCCAGTACTTC,CASSKVLGETQYF
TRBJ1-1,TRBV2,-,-,TGTGCCAGCAGGGGAACAGGGCCCAGTCTTGAAGCTTTCTTT,CASRGTGPSLEAFF
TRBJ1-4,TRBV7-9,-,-,TGTGCCAGCAGCCCCTGGACAGCTTCAACTAATGAAAAACTGTTTTTT,CASSPWTASTNEKLFF
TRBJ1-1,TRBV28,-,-,TGTGCCAGCAGTTTCAGGGCCCCTTTGAACACTGAAGCTTTCTTT,CASSFRAPLNTEAFF
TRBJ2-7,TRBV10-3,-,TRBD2,TGTGCCATCAGGGCGTCGCGGGAGGGCCGGTACGAGCAGTACTTC,CAIRASREGRYEQYF
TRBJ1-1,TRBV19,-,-,TGTGCCAGTAGTATAGTGGGGGCAGACCGTGAAGCTTTCTTT,CASSIVGADREAFF
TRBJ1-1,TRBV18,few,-,TGTGCCAGCTCACCACCGGCAGTTGCCACTGAAGCTTTCTTT,CASSPPAVATEAFF
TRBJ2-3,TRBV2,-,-,TGTGCCAGCAGTGAAGTGCACCCCGGCTTTGGTGATACGCAGTATTTT,CASSEVHPGFGDTQYF
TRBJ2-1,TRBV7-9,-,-,TGTGCCAGCAGCTCACCGGGACCTGCGACAGAGAGCTCCTACAATGAGCAGTTCTTC,CASSSPGPATESSYNEQFF
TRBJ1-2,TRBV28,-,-,TGTGCCAGCAGTTTACCTTCAGCCCGGTACTATGGCTACACCTTC,CASSLPSARYYGYTF
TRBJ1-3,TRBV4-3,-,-,TGCGCCAGCAGCCAAGAGTTCATCTCTGGAAACACCATATATTTT,CASSQEFISGNTIYF
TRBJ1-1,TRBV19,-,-,TGTGCCAGTAGTATAGTATCAGGGGACACTGAAGCTTTCTTT,CASSIVSGDTEAFF
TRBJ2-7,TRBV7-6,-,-,TGTGCCAGCAGCTTATCGGGGGCCGGCGAGCAGTACTTC,CASSLSGAGEQYF
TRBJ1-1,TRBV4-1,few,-,TGCGCCAGCAGCTCGCGGCCTAACACTGAAGCTTTCTTT,CASSSRPNTEAFF
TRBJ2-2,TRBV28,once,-,TGTGCCAGCAGTTTAATCCTGGGCAACACCGGGGAGCTGTTTTTT,CASSLILGNTGELFF
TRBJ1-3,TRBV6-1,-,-,TGTGCCAGCAGGCCGGATGGAAACACCATATATTTT,CASRPDGNTIYF
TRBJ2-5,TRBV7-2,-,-,TGTGCCAGCAGCCCCGACAGGATCCAAGAGACCCAGTACTTC,CASSPDRIQETQYF
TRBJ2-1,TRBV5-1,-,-,TGCGCCAGCAGCTTCGGCTGGGGCGAGGACAATGAGCAGTTCTTC,CASSFGWGEDNEQFF
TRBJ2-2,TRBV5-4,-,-,TGTGCCAGCAGTTATCTTAAAGGCCAGAACACCGGGGAGCTGTTTTTT,CASSYLKGQNTGELFF
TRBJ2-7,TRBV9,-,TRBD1,TGTGCCAGCAGCGTAGGGGCAGGGGGCATTTCCTACGAGCAGTACTTC,CASSVGAGGISYEQYF
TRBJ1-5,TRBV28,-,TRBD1,TGTGCCAGCAGCTCTGACAGGGGAAGGGGGCCCCAGCATTTT,CASSSDRGRGPQHF
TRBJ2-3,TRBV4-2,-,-,TGTGCCAGCAGCATCCGGGCAGATACGCAGTATTTT,CASSIRADTQYF
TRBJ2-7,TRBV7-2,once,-,TGTGCCGGTGGCGGGCTAGCATTGGGCGAGCAGTACTTC,CAGGGLALGEQYF
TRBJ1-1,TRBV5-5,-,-,TGTGCCAGCAGCTTGGGGGTAGTCACTGAAGCTTTCTTT,CASSLGVVTEAFF
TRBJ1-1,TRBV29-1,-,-,TGCAGCGCCGCCGTCAGGACGAACACTGAAGCTTTCTTT,CSAAVRTNTEAFF
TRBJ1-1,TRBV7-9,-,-,TGTGCCAGCAGCCTAGGCAGGGCGGCAGAAGGGGCCACTGAAGCTTTCTTT,CASSLGRAAEGATEAFF
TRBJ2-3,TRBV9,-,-,TGTGCCAGCGAGGGGAACGTCTACGGAGATACGCAGTATTTT,CASEGNVYGDTQYF
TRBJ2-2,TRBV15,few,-,TGTGCCACCAGCAGAGATCTGAGAGGGCCCGGCGGGGAGCTGTTTTTT,CATSRDLRGPGGELFF
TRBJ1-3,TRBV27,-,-,TGTGCCAGCAGACCACGGGACAACTCTGGAAACACCATATATTTT,CASRPRDNSGNTIYF
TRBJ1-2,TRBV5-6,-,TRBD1,TGTGCCAGCAGCTTCGGGACAGGACCCGTTAACTATGGCTACACCTTC,CASSFGTGPVNYGYTF
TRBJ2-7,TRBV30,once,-,TGTGCCTGGAGTCTTACTACCCGGGCCGGCGAGCAGTACTTC,CAWSLTTRAGEQYF
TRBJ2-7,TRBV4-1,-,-,TGCGCCAGCAGCCCTGGACAGACAAACTCCTACGAGCAGTACTTC,CASSPGQTNSYEQYF
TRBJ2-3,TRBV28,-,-,TGTGCCAGCAGTTTTATGGTCGTAGATACGCAGTATTTT,CASSFMVVDTQYF
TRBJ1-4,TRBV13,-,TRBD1,TGTGCCAGCAGCACCCGGACAGGGGAAGATGAAAAACTGTTTTTT,CASSTRTGEDEKLFF
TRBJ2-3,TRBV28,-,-,TGTGCCAGCAGTTTATCTTCGACAGATACGCAGTATTTT,CASSLSSTDTQYF
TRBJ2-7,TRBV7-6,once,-,TGTGCCAGCAGCTCGTCTTCCGGGGGCGAGCAGTACTTC,CASSSSSGGEQYF
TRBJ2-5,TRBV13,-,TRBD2,TGTGCCAGCAGCTTAGTCCCTAGCGGGGGGGGCCAAGAGACCCAGTACTTC,CASSLVPSGGGQETQYF
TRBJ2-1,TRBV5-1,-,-,TGCGCCAGCAGCTTGAGTGCCAATGGGGATTTCGGGAATGAGCAGTTCTTC,CASSLSANGDFGNEQFF
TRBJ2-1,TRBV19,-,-,TGTGCCAGTAGATTTAGGGGACCGTACAATGAGCAGTTCTTC,CASRFRGPYNEQFF
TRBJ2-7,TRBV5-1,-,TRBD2,TGCGCCAGCAGCTTAGAAGACAGGACTAGCGGGGCCTACGAGCAGTACTTC,CASSLEDRTSGAYEQYF
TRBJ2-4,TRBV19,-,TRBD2,TGTGCCAGTAGTATCCTGTATGGGACTAGCGGAACGGCAGACATTCAGTACTTC,CASSILYGTSGTADIQYF
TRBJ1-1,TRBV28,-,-,TGTGCCAGCAGTTCCCCCCTCCTGCAGGGGTACACTGAAGCTTTCTTT,CASSSPLLQGYTEAFF